Listed below are T cell receptor beta chains from one sample, sequenced in a study of tumor and adjacent non-tumor tissue in lung cancer. TCRdb redid the calling of the multiplex PCR reads with MiXCR, one entry per CDR3 protein. Of 110,000 or so distinct CDR3 sequences detected, about 64% appear once; the ten largest clones hold around 19%. The sample was distant non-tumor lung tissue. These receptors were taken from a man in his 60s with non-small cell lung cancer. CDR3s include the opening cysteine and the closing phenylalanine or tryptophan. Fields, in order: clone size, J gene, V gene, D gene, CDR3 protein, CDR3 DNA. D genes are given only for firm matches. Clone size is stated in some rows and not others, as once, few, many or a class when expanded.

>few|TRBJ2-1|TRBV7-3|TRBD2
CASSPGGGYNEQFF
TGTGCCAGCAGCCCGGGAGGAGGGTACAATGAGCAGTTCTTC
>NA|TRBJ1-5|TRBV6-2/TRBV6-3|NA
CSSSSNSQPQHF
TGTTCCAGCAGTTCAAATAGTCAGCCCCAGCATTTT
>once|TRBJ1-1|TRBV5-4|NA
CASTYNWGETEAFF
TGTGCCAGCACTTATAATTGGGGAGAGACTGAAGCTTTCTTT
>NA|TRBJ2-7|TRBV11-3|NA
CARSLGSKKYF
TGTGCCAGAAGCTTAGGTTCGAAGAAATACTTC
>few|TRBJ1-3|TRBV10-3|NA
CAISQTGTTGNTIYF
TGTGCCATCAGTCAAACCGGGACAACTGGAAACACCATATATTTT
>few|TRBJ2-1|TRBV4-1|NA
CASSREVSASYNEQFF
TGCGCCAGCAGCCGGGAGGTCAGTGCGTCCTACAATGAGCAGTTCTTC
>once|TRBJ2-7|TRBV29-1|TRBD1
CSVAGTADSHEQYF
TGTAGCGTTGCAGGGACAGCGGACTCCCACGAGCAGTACTTC
>NA|TRBJ2-3|TRBV12-3/TRBV12-4|NA
CANSFVAETSTDTQYF
TGTGCCAACAGTTTCGTAGCGGAAACTAGCACAGATACGCAGTATTTT
>many|TRBJ2-7|TRBV6-1|NA
CASIAFVPSSYEQYF
TGTGCCAGCATCGCTTTTGTGCCTAGCTCCTACGAGCAGTACTTC
>NA|TRBJ2-1|TRBV20-1|NA
CSARAGSNSYNEQFF
TGCAGTGCTAGAGCCGGCTCCAACTCCTACAATGAGCAGTTCTTC
>NA|TRBJ2-1|TRBV19|TRBD2
CANSPMAGGYNEQFF
TGTGCCAATAGTCCGATGGCGGGAGGGTACAATGAGCAGTTCTTC
>NA|TRBJ2-1|TRBV29-1|TRBD2
CIVEETSGIYNEQFF
TGCATCGTTGAAGAGACTAGCGGTATCTACAATGAGCAGTTCTTC
>NA|TRBJ2-1|TRBV11-2|TRBD2
CASSITSGRAQSTYEQFF
TGTGCCAGCAGCATCACTAGCGGGAGGGCCCAATCTACTTATGAGCAGTTCTTC
>few|TRBJ2-5|TRBV7-9|TRBD1
CASNLVGTEETQYF
TGTGCCAGCAACTTGGTGGGGACAGAAGAGACCCAGTACTTC
>NA|TRBJ1-5|TRBV20-1|NA
CSALRPGGAGNQPQHF
TGCAGTGCTCTTAGACCGGGGGGGGCTGGCAATCAGCCCCAGCATTTT
>few|TRBJ2-5|TRBV5-1|TRBD2
CASSSTGLAFTETQYF
TGCGCCAGCAGCTCCACCGGACTAGCTTTTACGGAGACCCAGTACTTC
>NA|TRBJ2-3|TRBV11-3|NA
CASSLVSYTATQYF
TGTGCCAGCAGTTTAGTCAGCTACACAGCTACGCAGTATTTT
>NA|TRBJ2-2|TRBV11-2|NA
CASSLGSGHWSTGELFF
TGTGCCAGCAGCTTAGGCTCGGGGCATTGGAGCACCGGGGAGCTGTTTTTT
>NA|TRBJ2-1|TRBV6-1|NA
CVSSEGSGEEEQLF
TGTGTCAGCAGTGAAGGGTCAGGGGAAGAGGAGCAGCTCTTC
>once|TRBJ2-4|TRBV11-3|NA
CASSMTADIQYF
TGTGCCAGCAGCATGACAGCGGACATTCAGTACTTC
>once|TRBJ1-1|TRBV19|NA
CASITGYTEAFF
TGTGCCAGTATCACTGGTTACACTGAAGCTTTCTTT
>NA|TRBJ2-1|TRBV6-2/TRBV6-3|TRBD2
CASAIAGGVDEQFF
TGTGCCAGCGCGATAGCGGGAGGGGTCGATGAGCAGTTCTTC
>few|TRBJ2-7|TRBV12-3/TRBV12-4|TRBD1
CASAPTGALSYKQHF
TGTGCCAGCGCCCCAACAGGGGCGTTGTCCTACAAGCAGCACTTC
>once|TRBJ1-5|TRBV12-3/TRBV12-4|NA
CANSFQGGQHF
TGTGCCAATAGTTTTCAAGGGGGCCAGCATTTT
>NA|TRBJ2-1|TRBV6-1|TRBD2
CASTEGLAGVSEQFF
TGTGCCAGCACCGAGGGACTAGCGGGAGTAAGTGAGCAGTTCTTC
>many|TRBJ2-1|TRBV7-8|NA
CASSLRETNNEQFF
TGTGCCAGCAGCTTAAGGGAAACTAACAATGAGCAGTTCTTC
>many|TRBJ2-3|TRBV12-5|NA
CASGLVTGDFADTQYF
TGTGCTAGTGGTTTGGTGACGGGGGACTTTGCAGATACGCAGTATTTT
>many|TRBJ2-7|TRBV7-9|TRBD1
CASSHPGGQGALEQYF
TGTGCCAGCAGCCACCCGGGAGGACAGGGGGCGCTTGAGCAGTACTTC
>NA|TRBJ1-1|TRBV6-5|NA
CASRPLDPTNTETFF
TGTGCCAGCAGACCCCTCGACCCCACTAACACTGAAACTTTCTTT
>few|TRBJ1-5|TRBV10-2|NA
CVSSETGGVGNQSQHF
TGCGTCAGCAGTGAGACAGGTGGGGTTGGCAATCAGTCCCAGCATTTT
>NA|TRBJ2-3|TRBV7-2|TRBD2
CASSKGTSGSTDTQYF
TGTGCCAGCAGTAAAGGGACTAGCGGGAGCACAGATACGCAGTATTTT
>once|TRBJ2-2|TRBV11-1|NA
CASSLGRGLNTGELF
TGTGCCAGCAGCTTAGGGAGGGGCCTAAACACCGGGGAGCTGTTT
>NA|TRBJ2-7|TRBV6-5|TRBD2
CANSLGTSGSYEQYF
TGTGCCAACTCCCTCGGAACTAGCGGATCCTACGAGCAGTACTTC
>NA|TRBJ2-5|TRBV2|NA
CASSAGKETQYF
TGTGCCAGCAGTGCGGGAAAAGAGACCCAGTACTTC
>NA|TRBJ1-1|TRBV11-1|NA
CADSLSAGETDAFF
TGTGCCGACAGCTTATCGGCTGGCGAGACTGATGCTTTCTTT
>NA|TRBJ1-6|TRBV20-1|NA
CGARDRFSSRVDSPLHF
TGCGGTGCTAGAGATCGGTTTTCTTCCAGGGTTGACTCACCCCTCCACTTT
>many|TRBJ2-5|TRBV28|NA
CASSYGRTLQETQYF
TGTGCCAGCAGTTATGGACGAACGCTCCAAGAGACCCAGTACTTC
>many|TRBJ2-1|TRBV6-2/TRBV6-3|NA
CASSYNTGSRSSYNEQFF
TGTGCCAGCAGTTACAACACCGGTTCGAGGAGCTCCTACAATGAGCAGTTCTTC
>few|TRBJ2-2|TRBV6-5|NA
CVSSYSFREGGELFF
TGTGTCAGCAGTTACTCGTTCAGGGAAGGCGGAGAGCTGTTTTTT
>many|TRBJ1-1|TRBV10-3|NA
CAISDLGMVEAFF
TGTGCCATCAGTGATCTGGGGATGGTTGAAGCTTTCTTT
>many|TRBJ1-4|TRBV29-1|NA
CSVTGNGEKLFF
TGCAGCGTTACAGGGAACGGCGAAAAACTGTTTTTT
>once|TRBJ2-3|TRBV28|NA
CASSETDMQYF
TGTGCCAGCTCGGAGACAGATATGCAGTATTTT
>NA|TRBJ2-7|TRBV29-1|NA
CSVSIGCYEQYF
TGCAGCGTCTCTATCGGGTGCTACGAGCAGTACTTC
>many|TRBJ2-5|TRBV20-1|TRBD2
CSASGLAERTQYF
TGCAGTGCTAGTGGGCTAGCGGAGAGAACCCAGTACTTC
>many|TRBJ2-1|TRBV12-3/TRBV12-4|NA
CASSLAGARNEQFF
TGTGCCAGCAGTTTAGCTGGGGCTAGGAATGAGCAGTTCTTC
>many|TRBJ2-7|TRBV7-9|NA
CASSLSGSYEQYF
TGTGCCAGCAGCTTATCAGGGTCCTACGAGCAGTACTTC
>many|TRBJ2-1|TRBV6-6|TRBD2
CASSQGLAGGSYNEQFF
TGTGCCAGCAGTCAGGGACTAGCGGGAGGCTCCTACAATGAGCAGTTCTTC
>NA|TRBJ2-1|TRBV11-2|TRBD2
CASSLLGRAGEQFF
TGTGCCAGTAGCTTACTCGGGAGGGCCGGTGAGCAGTTCTTC
>many|TRBJ2-1|TRBV12-3/TRBV12-4|TRBD1
CASSPTRGQANEQFF
TGTGCCAGCAGTCCAACTCGGGGACAGGCCAATGAGCAGTTCTTC
>many|TRBJ1-1|TRBV5-4|NA
CASSARDNPVNTEAFF
TGTGCCAGCAGCGCCCGGGACAACCCGGTGAACACTGAAGCTTTCTTT
>NA|TRBJ1-1|TRBV4-1|TRBD1
CASSWLTGEAFF
TGCGCCAGCAGCTGGCTGACAGGGGAAGCTTTCTTT
>NA|TRBJ2-1|TRBV11-1|NA
CAGSLVHGSGLKVNEQFF
TGTGCCGGCAGCTTAGTCCACGGTAGCGGCCTCAAAGTAAATGAGCAGTTCTTC
>NA|TRBJ2-3|TRBV4-3|NA
CASSLVSAEATNTDTQYF
TGCGCCAGCAGCCTAGTTTCGGCGGAGGCGACAAACACAGATACGCAGTATTTT
>NA|TRBJ2-2|TRBV29-1|NA
CSGEQGNTGELFF
TGCAGCGGTGAACAGGGAAACACCGGGGAGCTATTTTTT